Listed below are T cell receptor beta chains from one sample, sequenced in a study of T-cell reconstitution after alpha-beta-depleted transplantation in children. Via MiXCR, TCRdb re-called the PCR reads, giving one row per CDR3 protein. The table has 780,000 or so distinct CDR3 sequences, about 16% seen once. This sample comprised PBMCs, mostly from graft donor cells, obtained 360 days after TCRalphabeta/CD19-depleted stem cell transplant. These receptors were taken from a male patient younger than 18 who had a stem cell transplant for acute lymphoblastic leukemia, so the T cells may come from the graft donor. The CDR3 runs from the conserved cysteine through the conserved F or W. Each record gives: D gene, J gene, clone size, V gene, CDR3 DNA, CDR3 protein. D genes are given only for firm matches. Clone size, where shown, is once, few, many, or a class for clones that have expanded.

TRBD2 | TRBJ2-1 | few | TRBV10-1 | TGCGCCAGCAGTGGGGCCTCTAGCGGGAGGGCCTATGAGCAGTTCTTC | CASSGASSGRAYEQFF
- | TRBJ2-1 | - | TRBV12-3/TRBV12-4 | TGTGCCAGCACCCGAGGTCGGGGTGAGCAGTTCTTC | CASTRGRGEQFF
- | TRBJ1-1 | many | TRBV4-1 | TGCGCCAGCAGCCATTTGACAGGGAACACTGAAGCTTTCTTT | CASSHLTGNTEAFF
- | TRBJ2-7 | - | TRBV7-9 | TGTGCCAGCAGCCGACCCGGGACGGCCAACTACGAGCAGTACTTC | CASSRPGTANYEQYF
- | TRBJ2-7 | - | TRBV11-1 | TGTGCCAGCAGCTTAGCGCTAAAGAGGCTAAAGGCGGGGGCTCCCTCCTACGAGCAGTACTTC | CASSLALKRLKAGAPSYEQYF
TRBD1 | TRBJ2-5 | many | TRBV12-3/TRBV12-4 | TGTGCCAGCAGTCGGGGACAGGGAGGTCAAGAGACCCAGTACTTC | CASSRGQGGQETQYF
TRBD2 | TRBJ2-4 | few | TRBV15 | TGTGCCACCAGCAGCGAGCGGGAACTAGCCAAAAACATTCAGTACTTC | CATSSERELAKNIQYF
- | TRBJ2-4 | few | TRBV21-1 | TGTGCCAGCAGCAAAGCAGGACGAGTCAAAAACATTCAGTACTTC | CASSKAGRVKNIQYF
- | TRBJ2-3 | - | TRBV9 | TGTGCCAGCAGCGTAGGGACTATCACAGATACGCAGTATTTT | CASSVGTITDTQYF
TRBD1 | TRBJ1-1 | - | TRBV27 | TGTGCCAGCAGTTTCTGGACAGGGAGGTACACTGAAGCTTTCTTT | CASSFWTGRYTEAFF
TRBD2 | TRBJ2-1 | - | TRBV4-1 | TGCGCCAGCAGCCCGGGACTAGCGGGTGAAGAGAGGACCTACAATGAGCAGTTCTTC | CASSPGLAGEERTYNEQFF
- | TRBJ2-1 | many | TRBV7-9 | TGTGCCAGCAGCTCCGGACAGAGCAATGAGCAGTTCTTC | CASSSGQSNEQFF
- | TRBJ2-1 | - | TRBV4-1 | TGCGCCAGCAGCCCCCTGGTGGGCTCGGGTGAGCAGTTCTTC | CASSPLVGSGEQFF
- | TRBJ2-1 | few | TRBV13 | TGTGCCAGCAGTAGAAAATTAGCGGAGCCCTACAATGAGCAGTTCTTC | CASSRKLAEPYNEQFF
- | TRBJ1-2 | - | TRBV28 | TGTGCCAGCAGTAATCTACAGGGATTCCCTGGCTACACCTTC | CASSNLQGFPGYTF
TRBD2 | TRBJ2-7 | few | TRBV14 | TGTGCCAGCAGCCAGTGGAAAACTAGCGGGTTCTCCTACGAGCAGTACTTC | CASSQWKTSGFSYEQYF
- | TRBJ2-3 | many | TRBV7-2 | TGTGCCAGCAGCGTTCTTGGGGGCCGTTATACTACGCAGTATTTT | CASSVLGGRYTTQYF
TRBD2 | TRBJ2-7 | - | TRBV4-1 | TGCGCCAGCAGCACCCGACTAGCGGGAGACCGCTACGAGCAGTACTTC | CASSTRLAGDRYEQYF
- | TRBJ1-5 | - | TRBV12-3/TRBV12-4 | TGTGCCAGCAGGTGGGGGATCAATCAGCCCCAGCATTTT | CASRWGINQPQHF
- | TRBJ2-7 | few | TRBV7-9 | TGTGCCAGCAGCCATCCGGGGGTTACGCTTAGGGAGCAGTACTTC | CASSHPGVTLREQYF
TRBD1 | TRBJ1-5 | few | TRBV5-1 | TGCGCCAGCAGCTTCGGACAGGGACAGCCCCAGCATTTT | CASSFGQGQPQHF
TRBD2 | TRBJ2-7 | many | TRBV13 | TGTGCCAGCAGCGCCAATCTAGCGGCATTCCCCTACGAGCAGTACTTC | CASSANLAAFPYEQYF
- | TRBJ2-3 | few | TRBV20-1 | TGCAGAAGCATTAGAGATACGCAGTATTTT | CRSIRDTQYF
- | TRBJ2-7 | few | TRBV6-1 | TGTGCCAGCAGTGAATACCCAGGGGCATACGAGCAGTACTTC | CASSEYPGAYEQYF
- | TRBJ1-1 | - | TRBV11-2 | TGTGCCAGCAGCCTCCAGGGTCGCGGAGCTTTCTTT | CASSLQGRGAFF
- | TRBJ2-1 | - | TRBV7-9 | TGTGCCAGCAGCTCCATCGGGGCATTTAGTGGGTTCTTC | CASSSIGAFSGFF
- | TRBJ2-6 | - | TRBV11-1 | TGTGCCAGCAGCTTAGGGGTTGGGGCCAACGTCCTGACTTTC | CASSLGVGANVLTF
- | TRBJ2-1 | many | TRBV7-3 | TGTGCCAGCAGCTCCGAGACAGGTCATAAAGGGCAGTTCTTC | CASSSETGHKGQFF
- | TRBJ1-1 | few | TRBV6-1 | TGTGCCACCATAGAACAGAACACTGAAGCTTTCTTT | CATIEQNTEAFF
- | TRBJ1-2 | many | TRBV12-3/TRBV12-4 | TGTGCCAGCAGTTTACTCCGGACGGAATTCAGCTACACCTTC | CASSLLRTEFSYTF
- | TRBJ1-1 | - | TRBV24-1 | TGTGCCGCCGGAAGGTTGGGGTACTCGAACACTGAAGCTTTCTTT | CAAGRLGYSNTEAFF
TRBD1 | TRBJ2-7 | few | TRBV7-9 | TGTGCCAGCAGCCGAGACAGGGGGCTCTACGAGCAGTACTTC | CASSRDRGLYEQYF
TRBD2 | TRBJ2-1 | many | TRBV20-1 | TGCAGTGCGCGACCTCCGGGACTAGCGGGAGGGGGTCAGTTCTTC | CSARPPGLAGGGQFF
TRBD1 | TRBJ2-3 | few | TRBV24-1 | TGTGCCACCACCGCAGGGGGAGCTGTCACAGATACGCAGTATTTT | CATTAGGAVTDTQYF
- | TRBJ2-1 | few | TRBV5-1 | TGCGCCAGCAGCTTACGACAGGTAAGCTCCTACAATGAGCAGTTCTTC | CASSLRQVSSYNEQFF
TRBD1 | TRBJ2-7 | - | TRBV5-1 | TGCGCCAGCAGCTTGGAGGCAGGGGGCCTCCTCTCCTACGAGCAGTACTTC | CASSLEAGGLLSYEQYF
TRBD1 | TRBJ2-4 | - | TRBV7-6 | TGTGCCAGCAGCGCCGACAGGGAACGGGGTCACAAAAACATTCAGTACTTC | CASSADRERGHKNIQYF
- | TRBJ2-3 | - | TRBV5-1 | TGCGCCAGCAGCTTGTCTAGCGCGACAGATACGCAGTATTTT | CASSLSSATDTQYF
- | TRBJ2-3 | few | TRBV4-1 | TGCGCCAGCAGCCAAGTGTTGGGGTCCAGCACAGATACGCAGTATTTT | CASSQVLGSSTDTQYF
- | TRBJ2-1 | many | TRBV27 | TGTGCCAGCAGTCCCGGGACTGGCAATGAGCAGTTCTTC | CASSPGTGNEQFF
- | TRBJ2-7 | - | TRBV7-9 | TGTGCCAGCAGCTTAGGAGACGGTGGGGCCTGGATCGAGCAGTACTTC | CASSLGDGGAWIEQYF
- | TRBJ2-2 | - | TRBV5-5 | TGTGCCAGCACCCTAGGGTGGGGGCGCGTTACCGGGGAGCTGTTTTTT | CASTLGWGRVTGELFF
TRBD1 | TRBJ2-1 | - | TRBV15 | TGTGCCACCAGCAGAGATCAGGGCAGGGGGCGATATGAGCAGTTCTTC | CATSRDQGRGRYEQFF
TRBD2 | TRBJ2-3 | many | TRBV20-1 | TGCAGTGCCCCATCTCCGCCCACTAGCGGGAGAGGAGATACGCAGTATTTT | CSAPSPPTSGRGDTQYF
- | TRBJ2-7 | many | TRBV5-1 | TGCGCCAGCAGTCTTGGGGCGGGGAGTTCCTACGAGCAGTACTTC | CASSLGAGSSYEQYF